The 6 T cell receptor beta chains reported below all come from one sample, sequenced in a study of early T cells in non-severe SARS-CoV-2 infection. TCRdb fed the 5' RACE reads into MiXCR, producing one record per CDR3 protein. In the table there are 30,000 to 35,000 distinct CDR3 sequences, 4.6% of which are singletons. Material for sequencing was whole blood. These TCRs come from an adult who was a healthcare worker with PCR-confirmed SARS-CoV-2 infection or an uninfected control (not recorded which).

This clonotype was observed a handful of times. The chain uses TRBV11-2 and TRBJ2-5; TRBD2 matches at 11 bases. Germline trimming cut 4 bases from V and 3 bases from J; bases unmatched to any gene: 16. The CDR3 spans 19 residues. Germline assignment: CDR1 SGHAT and CDR2 FQNNGV. CDR3 in amino acids: CASSSQTYSGRAFKETQYF. As DNA, the CDR3 is TGTGCCAGCAGCTCACAAACCTATAGCGGGAGGGCATTCAAAGAGACCCAGTACTTC.

This clonotype has ten or more counts. The CDR3 DNA sequence: TGCAGCGTTATCGGAAACAGGATGGGGTTGGAAGCTTTCTTT. Its translation: CSVIGNRMGLEAFF. This chain joins TRBV29-1 and TRBJ1-1, with TRBD1 as a possible D gene (5 bases). With 5 bases removed from V and 8 bases from J, the gap between germline ends came to 21 bases. This CDR3 has 14 amino acids. Germline CDR1 is SQVTM and CDR2 is ANQGSEA.

A few counts support this clonotype. This rearrangement joins TRBV2 to TRBJ2-2; D remains unclear. Germline V lookup: CDR1 SNHLY, CDR2 FYNNEI. CDR3 size: 15 residues. Trimming left V 2 bases short and J 3 bases short, with 10 bases between. The CDR3 bases are TGTGCCAGCAGTGAAAGCTCCTTCTACACCGGGGAGCTGTTTTTT. Translated: CASSESSFYTGELFF. The full variable domain, with the rest looked up from reference TRBV2 and TRBJ2-2, is EPEVTQTPSHQVTQMGQEVILRCVPISNHLYFYWYRQILGQKVEFLVSFYNNEISEKSEIFDDQFSVERPDGSNFTLKIRSTKLEDSAMYFCASSESSFYTGELFFGEGSRLTVL.

By share, this clonotype ranks as medium-sized (0.01 to 0.1%). The genes are TRBV28 and TRBJ2-1, with D uncertain. V shed 2 bases and J shed 7 bases, with 3 bases lying between them. The CDR3 is 11 amino acids. Germline V gene lookup returns CDR1 MDHEN and CDR2 SYDVKM. The CDR3 sequence is CASSLRNEQFF. CDR3 DNA: TGTGCCAGCAGTTTACGGAATGAGCAGTTCTTC.

This clonotype was counted many times. This chain connects TRBV12-3 or TRBV12-4 to TRBJ2-5; 8 bases are shared with TRBD1. With V trimmed by 10 bases and J by 1 base, 5 bases remained unmatched. This CDR3 region has 13 residues. CDR3 region: CATQGTGQETQYF. The DNA for the CDR3 is TGTGCCACGCAAGGGACAGGCCAAGAGACCCAGTACTTC.

There are many counts of this clonotype. J is TRBJ2-7 and V is TRBV4-1, with 10 bases identical to TRBD2. The length of the CDR3 is 14 residues. Germline V gene data show CDR1 as MGHRA and CDR2 as YSYEKL. V gave up 4 bases and J gave up 2 bases; unmatched junction bases: 2. The CDR3 loop is CASSRTSGTYEQYF. In DNA, the CDR3 is TGCGCCAGCAGCCGGACTAGCGGCACCTACGAGCAGTACTTC.